These 30 T cell receptor beta chains were all obtained from the same sample, sequenced in a study of TIL therapy for anti-PD-1-resistant metastatic lung cancer (dated by TCRdb to about 2021). The time point label here, explained by the study, means: pre-treatment sample, taken before nivolumab and TIL therapy. TCR beta CDR3 regions were amplified from genomic DNA by bias-controlled multiplex PCR with the immunoSEQ v3 hsTCRB kit. Imported from immuneACCESS, the table was reduced by TCRdb to in-frame sequences with V and J called. These copies leave out some clones; in studies compared against another copy, an unresolved V gene accounts for under half, and the cause of the remainder is not known. For this sample the table gives roughly 20,000 clones, of which around three quarters were detected only once. The ten largest clones take up 1.5% to 2% of the sample. The sequencing used blood, collected at baseline. The receptors were gathered from a person aged 25 to 85 with non-small cell lung cancer.

The chain joins TRBV4-1 to TRBJ1-3; TRBD1 might be the D (5 bases). The CDR3 is made up of 18 amino acids. Germline loops: CDR1 MGHRA, CDR2 YSYEKL. V was cut by 0 bases and J by 0 bases, with 15 bases left in between. The CDR3 is CASSQEQFIGGSGNTIYF. CDR3 in DNA: TGCGCCAGCAGCCAAGAACAGTTTATTGGGGGCTCTGGAAACACCATATATTTT.

J is TRBJ1-3 and V is TRBV19; no definite D call. This CDR3 has 14 residues. Germline V CDR1 and CDR2: LNHDA, SQIVND (reference sequence). Trimming removed 5 bases from V and 0 bases from J, with 8 bases in between. The CDR3 loop is CASSPAGSGNTIYF. CDR3 DNA sequence: TGTGCCAGTAGTCCCGCAGGCTCTGGAAACACCATATATTTT. Looking up the rest from reference TRBV19 and TRBJ1-3 gives the full variable domain: DGGITQSPKYLFRKEGQNVTLSCEQNLNHDAMYWYRQDPGQGLRLIYYSQIVNDFQKGDIAEGYSVSREKKESFPLTVTSAQKNPTAFYLCASSPAGSGNTIYFGEGSWLTVV.

The gene calls are TRBV5-1 and TRBJ2-1, with TRBD2 matching 8 bases. Germline trimming cut 4 bases from V and 7 bases from J; bases unmatched to any gene: 13. Germline V gene lookup returns CDR1 SGHRS and CDR2 YFSETQ. This CDR3 is built from 16 residues. CDR3 sequence: CASSPMTGTSWNEQFF. The CDR3, as DNA: TGCGCCAGCAGCCCGATGACCGGGACTAGTTGGAATGAGCAGTTCTTC.

The V and J genes are TRBV19 and TRBJ1-2; D call uncertain. CDR1 is LNHDA, CDR2 SQIVND, per germline (reference sequence). V dropped 7 bases and J dropped 2 bases, with 23 bases sitting between them. The CDR3 totals 17 residues. CDR3 amino acids: CASTAGNRRRANYGYTF. DNA for the CDR3: TGTGCCAGTACCGCCGGGAACAGACGGCGGGCCAACTATGGCTACACCTTC.

The V and J genes are TRBV6-5 and TRBJ1-5, with 7 bases matching TRBD1. Germline V gene data show CDR1 as MNHEY and CDR2 as SVGAGI. The CDR3 runs 15 residues. V shed 5 bases, J shed 2 bases, and the junction held 6 bases outside the gene matches. The CDR3 coding sequence is TGTGCCAGCAGTATAAACAGGGGCGGCAATCAGCCCCAGCATTTT. This gives the protein CASSINRGGNQPQHF.

V is TRBV28 and J is TRBJ2-7; D perhaps matches TRBD2 (6 bases). V was cut by 2 bases and J by 5 bases, with 13 bases left in between. This CDR3 is built from 14 residues. Germline V gene lookup returns CDR1 MDHEN and CDR2 SYDVKM. In nucleotides, the CDR3 is TGTGCCAGCAGTTTAGGGGGGAATAGCCACGAGCAGTACTTC. The encoded protein is CASSLGGNSHEQYF.

This chain uses TRBV9 with TRBJ1-4; the D gene is possibly TRBD1 (5 bases). The CDR3 sequence is 15 residues long. Trimming shortened V by 0 bases and J by 4 bases, and 10 bases separated the two germline ends. CDR1 is SGDLS, CDR2 YYNGEE, per germline. CDR3 DNA sequence: TGTGCCAGCAGCGTAGGGGGGATTGGTAATGAAAAACTGTTTTTT. The encoded protein is CASSVGGIGNEKLFF.

This sequence joins TRBV5-4 and TRBJ2-7, with a possible D match to TRBD2 (5 bases). Germline CDR1 is SGHNT and CDR2 is YYREEE (reference sequence). The ends were cut back, 4 bases at V and 1 base at J, with 12 bases in the middle. There are 14 residues in the CDR3. The CDR3: CASSPAGRSYEQYF. The CDR3 DNA sequence: TGTGCCAGCAGCCCGGCGGGCAGATCCTACGAGCAGTACTTC.

The CDR3, as DNA: TGTCACGTGGACGAACTAGACTACGAGCAGTACGTC. As protein: CHVDELDYEQYV. The chain couples TRBV19 to TRBJ2-7, with a possible D match to TRBD2 (5 bases). Looked up from germline, CDR1 is LNHDA and CDR2 is SQIVND (reference sequence). This CDR3 spans 12 amino acids.

This chain joins TRBV7-2 and TRBJ2-1, with TRBD1 matching over 7 bases. Germline-derived CDR1 and CDR2 are SGHTA and FQGNSA. The CDR3 has 15 residues. V was pared by 5 bases and J by 4 bases, with 8 bases of the junction left unmatched. CDR3 amino acids: CASSPPPGQYNEQFF. CDR3 DNA: TGTGCCAGCAGCCCACCGCCGGGACAGTACAATGAGCAGTTCTTC. Supplemented by reference TRBV7-2 and TRBJ2-1, the full variable domain reads GAGVSQSPSNKVTEKGKDVELRCDPISGHTALYWYRQSLGQGLEFLIYFQGNSAPDKSGLPSDRFSAERTGGSVSTLTIQRTQQEDSAVYLCASSPPPGQYNEQFFGPGTRLTVL.

With respect to this clone: Different DNA sequences within this sample yield the same CDR3. The chain joins TRBV11-3 to TRBJ2-1; TRBD2 is a possible D gene (5 bases). V was trimmed by 9 bases and J by 0 bases, leaving 15 bases between them. CDR1 SGHNT and CDR2 YENEEA come from the germline V gene. CDR3 length: 15 amino acids. CDR3 DNA: TGTGCCAGTAGCCGGACTGCCACCTCCTACAATGAGCAGTTCTTC. Its translation: CASSRTATSYNEQFF. The whole variable domain, filled in from reference TRBV11-3 and TRBJ2-1, reads EAGVVQSPRYKIIEKKQPVAFWCNPISGHNTLYWYLQNLGQGPELLIRYENEEAVDDSQLPKDRFSAERLKGVDSTLKIQPAELGDSAVYLCASSRTATSYNEQFFGPGTRLTVL.

The chain couples TRBV6-5 to TRBJ2-5, with 12 bases matching TRBD2. V gave up 6 bases and J gave up 5 bases; unmatched junction bases: 7. The CDR3 length is 15 residues. Looked up from germline, CDR1 is MNHEY and CDR2 is SVGAGI. CDR3: CASSRTSGMSETQYF. DNA of the CDR3: TGTGCCAGCAGCCGGACTAGCGGGATGAGTGAGACCCAGTACTTC.

The chain recombines TRBV4-3 with TRBJ1-3, with a weak D call TRBD1 (5 bases). This CDR3 comprises 15 residues. Trimming left V 3 bases short and J 0 bases short, with 9 bases between. Germline CDR1 and CDR2: LGHNA and YSLEER. CDR3 sequence reads: CASSHLGDSGNTIYF. The DNA of the CDR3 is TGCGCCAGCAGCCACTTGGGGGACTCTGGAAACACCATATATTTT.

The sample holds one count of this clone. This chain links TRBV6-5 with TRBJ2-1, with D possibly matching TRBD2 (7 bases). Germline CDR1 reads MNHEY; CDR2 reads SVGAGI. Trimming left V 8 bases short and J 3 bases short, with 14 bases between. The CDR3 covers 14 residues. DNA for the CDR3: TGTGCCAGCCTGGGGGGGCACGACTACAATGAGCAGTTCTTC. It codes for CASLGGHDYNEQFF.

This clone came up a few times. V gene TRBV5-4 combines with J gene TRBJ2-7, with TRBD2 as a possible D gene (6 bases). Germline CDR1 reads SGHNT; CDR2 reads YYREEE (reference sequence). Trimming took 0 bases from V and 5 from J, leaving 15 bases between them. The CDR3 length is 15 residues. The CDR3 is CASSLEAGYGNEQYF. Written as DNA, the CDR3 is TGTGCCAGCAGCTTGGAGGCGGGATACGGTAACGAGCAGTACTTC.

V usage is TRBV9 and J usage is TRBJ1-1; D is possibly TRBD1 (5 bases). Per the germline V gene, CDR1 is SGDLS and CDR2 is YYNGEE. The CDR3 runs 15 residues. The V end lost 3 bases, the J end lost 3 bases, and 15 bases lay between the germline ends. The CDR3 nucleotides are TGTGCCAGCAGCGCACAGCGTGTGGGGGACACTGAAGCTTTCTTT. Translation gives CASSAQRVGDTEAFF.

The V call is TRBV19, the J call TRBJ2-2; D not certain. This CDR3 contains 17 residues. V was cut by 4 bases and J by 6 bases, with 21 bases left in between. The germline V gene has CDR1 LNHDA and CDR2 SQIVND (reference sequence). DNA for the CDR3: TGTGCCAGTAGTAGAAGGGTCGGGCTTCTCACTCCCGGGGAGCTGTTTTTT. Its protein product is CASSRRVGLLTPGELFF.

The chain recombines TRBV18 with TRBJ2-3, with D maybe TRBD2 (5 bases). This CDR3 is built from 15 residues. V shed 6 bases and J shed 5 bases, with 18 bases lying between them. Germline values: CDR1 KGHSH, CDR2 LQKENI. The CDR3 here is CASSPGRALGDTQYF. CDR3 bases: TGTGCCAGCTCCCCCGGGCGGGCTCTGGGAGATACGCAGTATTTT.

The chain has TRBV19 and TRBJ2-2; 8 positions agree with TRBD1. J lost 0 bases, V lost 9 bases, and 0 bases had no gene match. The CDR3 has 13 residues. Germline V gives CDR1 LNHDA, CDR2 SQIVND (reference sequence). CDR3 in DNA: TGTGCCAGCAGGGGGCCGAACACCGGGGAGCTGTTTTTT. The encoded protein is CASRGPNTGELFF. Full variable domain (outside the CDR3, taken from reference TRBV19 and TRBJ2-2): DGGITQSPKYLFRKEGQNVTLSCEQNLNHDAMYWYRQDPGQGLRLIYYSQIVNDFQKGDIAEGYSVSREKKESFPLTVTSAQKNPTAFYLCASRGPNTGELFFGEGSRLTVL.

This clone was observed a few times. V and J are TRBV27 and TRBJ2-3; perhaps TRBD2 as D (5 bases). The germline V and J ends were trimmed by 4 bases and 5 bases, with 19 bases remaining between them. The CDR3 covers 16 residues. Germline V gene data show CDR1 as MNHEY and CDR2 as SMNVEV (reference sequence). This chain's CDR3 is CASSSGPSLVGDTQYF. For the CDR3, the DNA is TGTGCCAGCAGTTCCGGGCCTAGCCTAGTAGGAGATACGCAGTATTTT.

This clone was detected once. J is TRBJ1-3 and V is TRBV30; D uncertain. V lost 3 bases, J lost 0 bases, and 9 bases lay in between. The CDR3 extends over 14 amino acids. CDR1 and CDR2 from the germline V gene are GTSNPN and SVGIG (reference sequence). In DNA form, the CDR3 reads TGTGCCTGGAGCCCGACTAGCTCTGGAAACACCATATATTTT. Translated: CAWSPTSSGNTIYF. Together with reference TRBV30 and TRBJ1-3, the CDR3 gives the full variable domain: SQTIHQWPATLVQPVGSPLSLECTVEGTSNPNLYWYRQAAGRGLQLLFYSVGIGQISSEVPQNLSASRPQDRQFILSSKKLLLSDSGFYLCAWSPTSSGNTIYFGEGSWLTVV.

The V and J genes are TRBV24-1 and TRBJ2-2, with 7 bases that match TRBD1. Looked up from germline, CDR1 is KGHDR and CDR2 is SFDVKD. J lost 4 bases, V lost 4 bases, and 8 bases had no gene match. The CDR3 covers 16 residues. The CDR3 protein is CATSDPGTEPTGELFF. The CDR3, as DNA: TGTGCCACCAGTGACCCAGGGACAGAACCCACCGGGGAGCTGTTTTTT.

V is TRBV19 and J is TRBJ1-5; TRBD1 agrees at 10 bases. Trimming removed 3 bases from V and 3 bases from J; junction bases left unmatched: 5. Germline loops: CDR1 LNHDA, CDR2 SQIVND (reference sequence). The CDR3 covers 16 residues. The CDR3 region has the DNA TGTGCCAGTAGTATCCTCGGGACAGGGGCCAATCAGCCCCAGCATTTT. It translates to CASSILGTGANQPQHF.

The chain couples TRBV5-1 to TRBJ2-3; no firm D call. Trimming left V 0 bases short and J 10 bases short, with 15 bases between. Germline CDR1 SGHRS, CDR2 YFSETQ. CDR3 length equals 14 residues. DNA of the CDR3: TGCGCCAGCAGCTTGGCCGAATCCGTTATGGCGCAGTATTTT. Its protein product is CASSLAESVMAQYF.

V usage is TRBV5-6 and J usage is TRBJ1-1; unclear D gene. Looked up from germline, CDR1 is SGHDT and CDR2 is YYEEEE. The CDR3 runs 15 residues. V lost 3 bases to trimming and J lost 0 bases, with 12 bases between them. CDR3 amino acids: CASSYSPEVNTEAFF. CDR3 nucleotides: TGTGCCAGCAGCTACTCCCCCGAGGTGAACACTGAAGCTTTCTTT.

In its sample, this clone was seen a few times. The rearrangement uses TRBV7-9 and TRBJ2-1, with D perhaps assigned TRBD1 or TRBD2 (5 bases each). Trimming stripped 7 bases from V and 8 bases from J, with 24 bases between. Germline V gives CDR1 SEHNR, CDR2 FQNEAQ (reference sequence). CDR3 length: 16 residues. CDR3 sequence: CASTSYRDPLSHEQFF. CDR3 in DNA: TGTGCCAGCACCTCTTACCGGGACCCCCTAAGCCATGAGCAGTTCTTC.

This clone was detected only once. This sequence joins TRBV30 and TRBJ2-3, with TRBD1 identical over 8 bases. Germline CDR1 and CDR2: GTSNPN and SVGIG (reference sequence). The V and J ends lost 1 base and 4 bases, in that order; junction bases with no gene match: 4. The CDR3 is 14 amino acids. This CDR3 is CAWSEQGGADTQYF. CDR3 DNA: TGTGCCTGGAGTGAACAGGGGGGCGCAGATACGCAGTATTTT.

Only a few counts were recorded for this clone. This sequence joins TRBV30 and TRBJ1-6; 7 bases fit TRBD1. Trimming cost V 2 bases and J 8 bases; bases outside gene matches: 6. The germline V gene has CDR1 GTSNPN and CDR2 SVGIG (reference sequence). This CDR3 is built from 14 residues. CDR3 sequence: CAWSTGTVDSPLHF. CDR3 DNA: TGTGCCTGGAGTACAGGGACAGTAGATTCACCCCTCCACTTT. The full variable domain, with the rest looked up from reference TRBV30 and TRBJ1-6, is SQTIHQWPATLVQPVGSPLSLECTVEGTSNPNLYWYRQAAGRGLQLLFYSVGIGQISSEVPQNLSASRPQDRQFILSSKKLLLSDSGFYLCAWSTGTVDSPLHFGNGTRLTVT.

The gene calls are TRBV9 and TRBJ2-3, with a weak D call TRBD2 (5 bases). The CDR3 has 15 amino acids. Deletions cut 0 bases from V and 2 bases from J, with 10 bases between. Germline-derived CDR1 and CDR2 are SGDLS and YYNGEE. The CDR3 nucleotides are TGTGCCAGCAGCGTAGGAGACTATTACACAGATACGCAGTATTTT. This gives the protein CASSVGDYYTDTQYF.

This clone was detected a few times. The chain employs TRBV18 and TRBJ2-1, with TRBD2 as a possible D gene (5 bases). This CDR3 has 13 residues. In germline, CDR1 is KGHSH, CDR2 LQKENI. The germline V and J ends were trimmed by 2 bases and 12 bases, with 14 bases remaining between them. CDR3 amino acids: CASSPASLTGQFF. CDR3 coding DNA: TGTGCCAGCTCACCAGCTAGCCTGACCGGGCAGTTCTTC. The full variable domain, completed using reference TRBV18 and TRBJ2-1, is NAGVMQNPRHLVRRRGQEARLRCSPMKGHSHVYWYRQLPEEGLKFMVYLQKENIIDESGMPKERFSAEFPKEGPSILRIQQVVRGDSAAYFCASSPASLTGQFFGPGTRLTVL.